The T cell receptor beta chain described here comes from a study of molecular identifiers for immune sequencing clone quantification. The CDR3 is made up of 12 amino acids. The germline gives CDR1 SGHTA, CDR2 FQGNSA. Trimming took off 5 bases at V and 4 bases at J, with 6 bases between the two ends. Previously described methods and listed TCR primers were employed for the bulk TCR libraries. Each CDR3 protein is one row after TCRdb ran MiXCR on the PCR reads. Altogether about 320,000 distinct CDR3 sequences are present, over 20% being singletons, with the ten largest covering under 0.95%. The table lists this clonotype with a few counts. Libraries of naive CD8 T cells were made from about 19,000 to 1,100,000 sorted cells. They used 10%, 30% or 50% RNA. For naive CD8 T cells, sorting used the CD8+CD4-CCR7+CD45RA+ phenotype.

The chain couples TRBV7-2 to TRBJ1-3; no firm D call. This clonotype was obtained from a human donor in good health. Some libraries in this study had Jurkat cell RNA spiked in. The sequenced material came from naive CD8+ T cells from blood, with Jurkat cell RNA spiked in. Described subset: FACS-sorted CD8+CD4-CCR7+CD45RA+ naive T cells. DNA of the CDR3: TGTGCCAGCAGCCAACAGGGAAACACCATATATTTT. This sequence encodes CASSQQGNTIYF. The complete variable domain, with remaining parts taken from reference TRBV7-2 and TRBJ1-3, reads GAGVSQSPSNKVTEKGKDVELRCDPISGHTALYWYRQSLGQGLEFLIYFQGNSAPDKSGLPSDRFSAERTGGSVSTLTIQRTQQEDSAVYLCASSQQGNTIYFGEGSWLTVV.